This TCR beta chain was profiled in a study of identical twins. V lost 4 bases, J lost 3 bases, and 19 bases lay in between. The CDR3 totals 16 residues. Per germline, CDR1 MNHEY and CDR2 SMNVEV (reference sequence). cDNA carried unique molecular identifiers, and a universal primer site was added by template switching. TCRdb reprocessed the 5' RACE reads via MiXCR and lists one record per CDR3 protein. The repertoire includes 650,000 to 750,000 distinct CDR3 sequences, around 20% of them detected once, and approximately 4.5% sits in the top ten. This sample also belongs to another study, concerning T cells expressing NK-cell markers. This second study notes: The study found these clonotypes also leading the CD3+CD56-NKG2C+ fraction in a few donors.

This clonotype was obtained from a woman aged 18-35 years in good health. The sequencing input was PBMCs. This chain joins TRBV27 and TRBJ2-7; tentatively, D is TRBD2 (6 bases). The DNA of the CDR3 is TGTGCCAGCAGTTCCCTCGCACTAGCTGGAGACTACGAGCAGTACTTC. Translation gives CASSSLALAGDYEQYF.